The 28 T cell receptor beta chains below come from one sample, sequenced in a study of CD8 T cells in ankylosing spondylitis. TCRdb analysed the 5' RACE reads with MiXCR anew, one entry per CDR3 protein. The table has approximately 250,000 distinct CDR3 sequences, 8.2% seen once; the top ten hold roughly 4.9%. Sequenced input: blood, either unsorted or a sorted T cell fraction (not recorded which). These receptors all come from a female donor with ankylosing spondylitis or in good health (not recorded which).

This clonotype was detected many times. The CDR3 nucleotides are TGTGCCAGCAGCTTAGACAGGGTGGGTGGCTACACCTTC. This codes for CASSLDRVGGYTF. The chain employs TRBV7-2 and TRBJ1-2, with D possibly being TRBD1 (6 bases). V was pared by 1 base and J by 7 bases, with 10 bases between. The CDR3 has 13 residues. Per germline, CDR1 SGHTA and CDR2 FQGNSA.

This clonotype was seen repeatedly, ten times or more. The chain has TRBV7-3 and TRBJ1-3, with D possibly TRBD1 on 6 matching bases. CDR3 length: 16 amino acids. V was shortened by 2 bases and J by 7 bases, with 18 bases between the two germline ends. Germline-derived CDR1 and CDR2 are SGHTA and FQGTGA. CDR3 residues: CASSLRGRGLGNTIYF. The CDR3 coding sequence is TGTGCCAGCAGCTTACGCGGCAGGGGTTTGGGCAACACCATATATTTT.

This clonotype has a count of ten or more. The chain uses TRBV9 and TRBJ2-1; D not resolved. Germline V gives CDR1 SGDLS, CDR2 YYNGEE. The CDR3 totals 13 residues. V lost 0 bases to trimming and J lost 9 bases, with 10 bases between them. CDR3 protein: CASSVVGEGEQFF. The DNA of the CDR3 is TGTGCCAGCAGCGTAGTTGGCGAAGGTGAGCAGTTCTTC.

There are a few counts of this clonotype. J is TRBJ2-3 and V is TRBV11-3; TRBD2 aligns across 11 bases. The length of the CDR3 is 21 residues. The V gene's germline CDR1 is SGHNT and CDR2 YENEEA. Trimming removed 4 bases from V and 5 bases from J; junction bases left unmatched: 23. The CDR3 DNA reads TGTGCCAGCAGCTCCCTGAATCGACTAGCGGGACCACTAAGGCAGAGAGATACGCAGTATTTT. Amino acids: CASSSLNRLAGPLRQRDTQYF.

Ten or more counts support this clonotype. The rearrangement links TRBV29-1 to TRBJ2-3, with D perhaps TRBD1 or TRBD2 (5 bases each). CDR3 length equals 12 residues. Trimming cost V 5 bases and J 6 bases, with 12 bases left between them. The germline gives CDR1 SQVTM, CDR2 ANQGSEA. CDR3 nucleotides: TGCAGCGTTCGAACAGGCGGGGATACGCAGTATTTT. As protein: CSVRTGGDTQYF.

Concerning this clonotype: A much larger clone sits a single nucleotide away, making a read error possible. This chain uses TRBV9 with TRBJ1-3, with D possibly being TRBD1 (5 bases). Germline V gene sequence: CDR1 SGDLS, CDR2 YYNGEE. V lost 3 bases and J lost 7, with 14 bases in between. The CDR3 consists of 14 residues. The CDR3 protein is CASSAQGLGNTIYF. The CDR3 nucleotides are TGTGCCAGCAGCGCCCAGGGCTTAGGGAACACCATATATTTT.

This clonotype has a count of ten or more. V and J are TRBV14 and TRBJ2-2; D may be TRBD1 (6 bases). Trimming pared 3 bases from V and 7 bases from J, leaving 12 bases between. The CDR3 has 14 residues. Germline values: CDR1 SGHDN, CDR2 FVKESK. CDR3 sequence: CASSQFQGSGELFF. The CDR3 DNA follows: TGTGCCAGCAGCCAGTTCCAGGGGAGCGGGGAGCTGTTTTTT.

This clonotype was found many times. The chain recombines TRBV20-1 with TRBJ2-7; possible D gene TRBD2, 6 bases. The ends were cut back, 2 bases at V and 0 bases at J, with 11 bases in the middle. The CDR3 is made up of 14 amino acids. The germline V gene encodes CDR1 DFQATT and CDR2 SNEGSKA (reference sequence). CDR3: CSARPGGNSYEQYF. The CDR3 DNA reads TGCAGTGCTAGACCCGGAGGGAACTCCTACGAGCAGTACTTC.

At least ten counts were recorded for this clonotype. The rearrangement uses TRBV11-2 and TRBJ2-5; 8 positions agree with TRBD2. V lost 3 bases and J lost 4; bases outside the gene matches: 7. The CDR3 has 15 amino acids. Germline CDR1 is SGHAT and CDR2 is FQNNGV. CDR3 protein: CASSFSAGERETQYF. Here the CDR3 DNA reads TGTGCCAGCAGCTTTTCAGCGGGAGAACGAGAGACCCAGTACTTC.

The rearrangement joins TRBV19 to TRBJ2-2; a possible D gene is TRBD1 (7 bases). Germline CDR1 LNHDA, CDR2 SQIVND (reference sequence). This CDR3 has 17 amino acids. V was cut by 2 bases and J by 4 bases, with 17 bases left in between. CDR3 nucleotide sequence: TGTGCCAGTAGTATAAGGGTGCGGCAGGGGGGCACCGGGGAGCTGTTTTTT. This translates into CASSIRVRQGGTGELFF.

This clonotype has at least ten counts. CDR3 DNA sequence: TGTGCCAGCACCCAGGGACAGGGGTACACCGGGGAGCTGTTTTTT. Residues: CASTQGQGYTGELFF. The J gene is TRBJ2-2, the V gene TRBV7-8; 10 nucleotides agree with TRBD1. V shed 7 bases and J 3 bases; nucleotides not matched to a gene: 5. There are 15 residues in the CDR3. Germline V gene data show CDR1 as SGHVS and CDR2 as FQNEAQ.

This clonotype was seen at least ten times. V and J are TRBV25-1 and TRBJ1-1; D is perhaps TRBD1 (6 bases). The V and J ends lost 7 bases and 4 bases respectively, with 13 bases between them. There are 13 residues in the CDR3. Germline V gene data show CDR1 as MGHDK and CDR2 as SYGVNS. The CDR3 is CASKGTGSTEAFF. CDR3 sequence (DNA): TGTGCCAGCAAGGGAACAGGGAGCACTGAAGCTTTCTTT.

This clonotype has at least ten counts. J is TRBJ2-7 and V is TRBV5-1; the match to TRBD2 covers 9 bases. Germline trimming cut 4 bases from V and 3 bases from J; bases unmatched to any gene: 5. This CDR3 is 14 amino acids long. Germline CDR1 and CDR2: SGHRS and YFSETQ. The CDR3 coding sequence is TGCGCCAGCAGCCCTAGCGGGATCGACTACGAGCAGTACTTC. As protein: CASSPSGIDYEQYF.

There are many counts of this clonotype. The rearrangement uses TRBV12-5 and TRBJ2-7; D gene uncertain. Germline CDR1 reads LGHNT; CDR2 reads FRNRAP. The CDR3 consists of 12 residues. Trimming took 3 bases from V and 5 from J, leaving 8 bases between them. In DNA form, the CDR3 reads TGTGCTAGTGGTTTCGGAGCCGACGAGCAGTACTTC. Encoded protein: CASGFGADEQYF.

This clonotype was detected a few times. The chain combines TRBV6-2 or TRBV6-3 with TRBJ2-1, with TRBD2 matching 12 bases. Germline assignment: CDR1 MNHEY and CDR2 SVGEGT. V gave up 11 bases and J gave up 10 bases; unmatched junction bases: 12. This CDR3 comprises 14 residues. The CDR3 region is CAGRLAGEVNEQFF. Here the CDR3 DNA reads TGTGCCGGACGACTAGCGGGAGAGGTGAACGAGCAGTTCTTC.

This clonotype has only one observation. A much more abundant neighbour one base away suggests this may be a read error. The gene calls are TRBV29-1 and TRBJ1-1; tentatively, D is TRBD1 (6 bases). Trimming left V 4 bases short and J 1 base short, with 10 bases between. CDR1 is SQVTM and CDR2 is ANQGSEA in the germline V gene. The CDR3 covers 13 residues. The DNA for the CDR3 is TGCAGCGTTGCCCACAGGGCGAACACTGAAGCTTTCTTT. Its protein is CSVAHRANTEAFF.

The chain links TRBV7-2 to TRBJ2-4; D call uncertain. Germline V gene lookup returns CDR1 SGHTA and CDR2 FQGNSA. V lost 1 base to trimming and J lost 0 bases, with 13 bases between them. The CDR3 spans 17 residues. The CDR3 DNA reads as TGTGCCAGCAGCTTAGTTTTGCCAGGTCTAGCCAAAAACATTCAGTACTTC. It encodes CASSLVLPGLAKNIQYF. The full variable domain, completed using reference TRBV7-2 and TRBJ2-4, is GAGVSQSPSNKVTEKGKDVELRCDPISGHTALYWYRQSLGQGLEFLIYFQGNSAPDKSGLPSDRFSAERTGGSVSTLTIQRTQQEDSAVYLCASSLVLPGLAKNIQYFGAGTRLSVL.

This clonotype was counted at least ten times. This chain links TRBV19 with TRBJ1-5; a possible D gene is TRBD1 (5 bases). The germline V and J ends were trimmed by 5 bases and 0 bases, with 11 bases remaining between them. Germline loops: CDR1 LNHDA, CDR2 SQIVND (reference sequence). The CDR3 is made up of 15 amino acids. As DNA, the CDR3 is TGTGCCAGTAGTCGGCAGGGTTATAGCAATCAGCCCCAGCATTTT. This gives the protein CASSRQGYSNQPQHF.

Ten or more counts support this clonotype. The rearrangement joins TRBV20-1 to TRBJ2-1; TRBD2 matches at 7 bases. V dropped 0 bases and J dropped 8; count of bases not matched to a gene: 13. This CDR3 region has 16 residues. Germline V gene sequence: CDR1 DFQATT, CDR2 SNEGSKA (reference sequence). CDR3 coding DNA: TGCAGTGCTAGAGATCCCGTGCGGGAGAAGCAAGATGAGCAGTTCTTC. Its protein product is CSARDPVREKQDEQFF.

This clonotype has a count of ten or more. As DNA, the CDR3 is TGTGCCAGCCGCGAGGGGACGGCGGCCTACAATGAGCAGTTCTTC. Translated, it gives CASREGTAAYNEQFF. This chain connects TRBV2 to TRBJ2-1, with D perhaps given as TRBD1 or TRBD2 (5 bases each). The germline CDR1 and CDR2 sequences are SNHLY and FYNNEI. Trimming pared 8 bases from V and 2 bases from J, leaving 16 bases between. The CDR3 loop spans 15 amino acids. The full variable domain, with the rest looked up from reference TRBV2 and TRBJ2-1, is EPEVTQTPSHQVTQMGQEVILRCVPISNHLYFYWYRQILGQKVEFLVSFYNNEISEKSEIFDDQFSVERPDGSNFTLKIRSTKLEDSAMYFCASREGTAAYNEQFFGPGTRLTVL.

On this clonotype: A clone one base away is much larger, so this may be a read error. The V call is TRBV7-3, the J call TRBJ1-1; the D gene is possibly TRBD1 (6 bases). CDR1 and CDR2 from the germline V gene are SGHTA and FQGTGA. This CDR3 is built from 16 residues. The DNA of the CDR3 is TGTGTCAGCAGCAAAACGGGAGGGGACAAAGACACTGAAGCTTTCTTT. This gives the protein CVSSKTGGDKDTEAFF. Full variable domain (missing parts from reference TRBV7-3 and TRBJ1-1): GAGVSQTPSNKVTEKGKYVELRCDPISGHTALYWYRQSLGQGPEFLIYFQGTGAADDSGLPNDRFFAVRPEGSVSTLKIQRTERGDSAVYLCVSSKTGGDKDTEAFFGQGTRLTVV.

This clonotype turned up a few times. The CDR3 DNA reads as TGTACCAGCAGCTTACTAGGGAATGAGCAGTTCTTC. The encoded protein is CTSSLLGNEQFF. The chain is built from TRBV7-2 and TRBJ2-1, with D uncertain. V lost 2 bases, J lost 7 bases, and 6 bases lay in between. The CDR3 loop spans 12 amino acids. CDR1 is SGHTA and CDR2 is FQGNSA in the germline V gene.

This clonotype was seen at least ten times. This chain uses TRBV7-9 with TRBJ2-1, with a weak D call TRBD1 (6 bases). There are 17 residues in the CDR3. V lost 5 bases to trimming and J lost 0 bases, with 17 bases between them. Germline V gene data show CDR1 as SEHNR and CDR2 as FQNEAQ (reference sequence). CDR3 sequence: CASSPPRDTSSYNEQFF. CDR3 DNA sequence: TGTGCCAGCAGCCCCCCGAGGGACACTAGCTCCTACAATGAGCAGTTCTTC.

Here the CDR3 reads CASSQASGGDEQFF. The CDR3, as DNA: TGTGCCAGTAGTCAGGCTAGCGGGGGGGATGAGCAGTTCTTC. This chain links TRBV19 with TRBJ2-1, with 12 positions matching TRBD2. CDR1 and CDR2 from the germline V gene are LNHDA and SQIVND (reference sequence). With V trimmed by 5 bases and J by 8 bases, 4 bases remained unmatched. This CDR3 contains 14 residues.

This clonotype was counted ten times or more. The chain links TRBV5-1 to TRBJ1-1; D remains unclear. V lost 6 bases to trimming and J lost 0 bases, with 12 bases between them. Germline CDR1 is SGHRS and CDR2 is YFSETQ. The CDR3 has 14 residues. In DNA form, the CDR3 reads TGCGCCAGCACCCCGGAAGAGTTGAACACTGAAGCTTTCTTT. Amino acids: CASTPEELNTEAFF.

Ten or more counts support this clonotype. The chain employs TRBV7-3 and TRBJ2-1; 9 bases are shared with TRBD1. The ends lost 5 bases at V and 4 bases at J; junction bases unmatched: 9. Germline loops: CDR1 SGHTA, CDR2 FQGTGA. CDR3 length: 16 amino acids. CDR3 sequence reads: CASSPYDRGIYNEQFF. The DNA of the CDR3 is TGTGCCAGCAGCCCATACGACAGGGGGATTTACAATGAGCAGTTCTTC.

Points on this clonotype: Given a much more abundant clone one base away, this may be a read error. J is TRBJ1-1 and V is TRBV19; D call uncertain. This CDR3 contains 14 residues. Germline values: CDR1 LNHDA, CDR2 SQIVND (reference sequence). CDR3 protein: CASRGSLTNSEAFF. The CDR3 nucleotides read TGTGCCAGTAGGGGGTCTCTTACGAACTCTGAAGCTTTCTTT.

This clonotype was counted a few times. Given a much more abundant clone one base away, this may be a read error. This sequence joins TRBV7-2 and TRBJ2-1; D is possibly TRBD1 (5 bases). This CDR3 has 12 amino acids. From germline, CDR1 is SGHTA and CDR2 FQGNSA. Trimming stripped 5 bases from V and 7 bases from J, with 9 bases between. The CDR3 spells CASSTRVNEQFF. The CDR3 region has the DNA TGTGCCAGCAGCACCAGGGTTAATGAGCAGTTCTTC.